Listed below are T cell receptor beta chains from one sample, sequenced in a study of technical replicates of blood from a handful of donors. TCRdb keeps only in-frame clones here, not all; method: immunoSEQ multiplex PCR. Counted here are 79,000 or so clones, over 75% occurring once; the ten biggest clones make up around 0.26%. The sequenced sample was T cells isolated from PBMCs. Source of these receptors: a human donor in good health. CDR3s leave out the opening cysteine and the closing phenylalanine or tryptophan.

17,TRBJ1-1,TRBV4-1,ASSQIMDTPIVSNTEAF
13,TRBJ2-2,TRBV6-6,ASSSSGGNTGELF
12,TRBJ1-2,TRBV30,AWSVRSQGDGYT
12,TRBJ2-1,TRBV9,ASSVATEGWEQF
10,TRBJ2-1,TRBV2,ASSERTQEQF
14,TRBJ2-1,TRBV2,ASGGGRAESGNEQF
15,TRBJ2-2,TRBV4-2,ASSQEIARVATGELF
14,TRBJ1-4,TRBV6-1,ASSEAIRGTNEKLF
13,TRBJ2-1,TRBV27,ASRRGLAVYNEQF
13,TRBJ2-7,TRBV11-2,ASRPPGISSYEQY
13,TRBJ1-4,TRBV18,ASSSGQGRNEKLF
12,TRBJ1-1,TRBV5-1,ASSLLSGGTEAF
13,TRBJ2-3,TRBV7-9,AKLTNRRRGDTQY
14,TRBJ2-7,TRBV19,ASSISGTGTSYEQY
9,TRBJ2-7,TRBV10-3,AIGWENEQY
11,TRBJ2-7,TRBV11-3,ASSRTVRYEQY
10,TRBJ1-2,TRBV19,ASSIGDYGYT
12,TRBJ1-1,TRBV5-1,ASSRRDSNTEAF
14,TRBJ2-3,TRBV9,ASSVGGSSSTDTQY
13,TRBJ1-1,TRBV19,ASSTGGYVNTEAF
12,TRBJ2-1,TRBV6-5,ASKPGLAHNEQF
12,TRBJ2-7,TRBV11-2,ASSRSPGDYEQY